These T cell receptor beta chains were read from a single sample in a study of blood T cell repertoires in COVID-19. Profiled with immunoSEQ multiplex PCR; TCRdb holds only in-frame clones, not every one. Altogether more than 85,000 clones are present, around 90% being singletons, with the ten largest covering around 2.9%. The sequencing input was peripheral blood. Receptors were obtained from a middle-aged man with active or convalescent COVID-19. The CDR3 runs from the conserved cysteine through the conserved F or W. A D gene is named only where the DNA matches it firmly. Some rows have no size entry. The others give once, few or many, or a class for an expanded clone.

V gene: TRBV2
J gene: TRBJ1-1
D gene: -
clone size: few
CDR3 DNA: TGTGCCAGCAGGGGACAGAACACTGAAGCTTTCTTT
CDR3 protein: CASRGQNTEAFF

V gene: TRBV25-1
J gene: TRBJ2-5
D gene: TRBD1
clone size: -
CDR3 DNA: TGTGCCAGCAGTGCTTTCCCCGGGACAGGAGAACAAGAGACCCAGTACTTC
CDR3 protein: CASSAFPGTGEQETQYF

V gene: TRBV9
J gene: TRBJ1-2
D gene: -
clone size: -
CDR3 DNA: TGTGCCAGCAGCGTAGGTGCAGACTTACAGGGAAGTCCCTTCGGCTACACCTTC
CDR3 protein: CASSVGADLQGSPFGYTF

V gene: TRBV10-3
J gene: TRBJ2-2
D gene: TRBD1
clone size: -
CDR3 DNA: TGTGCCATCACTCGGCAGGGGGCAGGTACCGGGGAGCTGTTTTTT
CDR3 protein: CAITRQGAGTGELFF

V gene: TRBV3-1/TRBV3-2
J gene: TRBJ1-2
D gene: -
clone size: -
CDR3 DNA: TGTGCCAGCAGCCATGGACCGCTCAGGGGTGGCTACACCTTC
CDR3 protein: CASSHGPLRGGYTF

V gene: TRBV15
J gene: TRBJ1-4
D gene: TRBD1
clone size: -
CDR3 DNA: TGTGCCACCAGCAAAGGACAGGGTCAGGAAAAACTGTTTTTT
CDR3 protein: CATSKGQGQEKLFF

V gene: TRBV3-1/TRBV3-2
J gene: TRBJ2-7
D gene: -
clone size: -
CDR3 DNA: TGTGCCAGCAGCCCCCGGGACACCGGTAACTACGAGCAGTACTTC
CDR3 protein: CASSPRDTGNYEQYF

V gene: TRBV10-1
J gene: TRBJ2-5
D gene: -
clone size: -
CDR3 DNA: TGCGCCAGCAAGGCGGGACCCCAAGAGACCCAGTACTTC
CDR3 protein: CASKAGPQETQYF

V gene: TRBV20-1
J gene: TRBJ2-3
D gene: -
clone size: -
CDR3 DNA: TGCAGTGCCGAGGTCGGAACGCAGTATTTT
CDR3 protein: CSAEVGTQYF

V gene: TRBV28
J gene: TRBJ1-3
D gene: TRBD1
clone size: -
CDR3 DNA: TGTGCCAGCACCTTCGGAGCCGGGACAGGGGGCGGAGGAACCATATATTTT
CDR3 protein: CASTFGAGTGGGGTIYF